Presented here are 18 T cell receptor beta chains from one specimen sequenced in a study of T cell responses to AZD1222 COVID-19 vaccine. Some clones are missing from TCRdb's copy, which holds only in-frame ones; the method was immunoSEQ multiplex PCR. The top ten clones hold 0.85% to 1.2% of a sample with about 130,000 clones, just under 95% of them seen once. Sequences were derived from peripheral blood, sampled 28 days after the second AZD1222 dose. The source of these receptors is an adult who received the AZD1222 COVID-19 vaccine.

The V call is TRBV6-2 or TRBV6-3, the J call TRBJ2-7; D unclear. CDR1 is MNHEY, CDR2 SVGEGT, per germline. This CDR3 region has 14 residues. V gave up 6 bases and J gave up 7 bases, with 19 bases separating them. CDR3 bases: TGTGCCAGCAGCCCCCTGGTCCCTCAGGTTGAGCAGTACTTC. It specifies CASSPLVPQVEQYF.

The CDR3 DNA is TGTGCCAGCTCACCAGAATTCGAGGTGGGTAATGAAGCTTTCTTT. Its translation: CASSPEFEVGNEAFF. The chain joins TRBV18 to TRBJ1-1; D gene ambiguous. The CDR3 length is 15 residues. V gave up 2 bases and J gave up 7 bases, with 17 bases separating them. The V gene's germline CDR1 is KGHSH and CDR2 LQKENI. The whole variable domain, remainder taken from reference TRBV18 and TRBJ1-1, is NAGVMQNPRHLVRRRGQEARLRCSPMKGHSHVYWYRQLPEEGLKFMVYLQKENIIDESGMPKERFSAEFPKEGPSILRIQQVVRGDSAAYFCASSPEFEVGNEAFFGQGTRLTVV.

CDR3 sequence: CASSTQETQYF. DNA for the CDR3: TGTGCCAGTAGTACCCAAGAGACCCAGTACTTC. The chain joins TRBV19 to TRBJ2-5; D not resolved. The length of the CDR3 is 11 residues. Between the trimmed V and J ends, which lost 4 bases and 1 base, there was a span of 1 base. Germline CDR1 LNHDA, CDR2 SQIVND (reference sequence).

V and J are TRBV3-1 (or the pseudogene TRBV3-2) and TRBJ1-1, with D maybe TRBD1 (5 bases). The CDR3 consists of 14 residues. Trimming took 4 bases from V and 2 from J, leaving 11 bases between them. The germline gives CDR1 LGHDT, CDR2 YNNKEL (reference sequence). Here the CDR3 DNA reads TGTGCCAGCAGCCCCCGACAGTCTAACACTGAAGCTTTCTTT. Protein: CASSPRQSNTEAFF.

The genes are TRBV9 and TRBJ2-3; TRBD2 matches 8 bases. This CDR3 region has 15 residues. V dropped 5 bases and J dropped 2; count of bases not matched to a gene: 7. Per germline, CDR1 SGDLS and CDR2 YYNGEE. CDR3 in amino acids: CASSDTSGPTDTQYF. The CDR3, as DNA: TGTGCCAGCAGTGATACTAGCGGACCCACAGATACGCAGTATTTT.

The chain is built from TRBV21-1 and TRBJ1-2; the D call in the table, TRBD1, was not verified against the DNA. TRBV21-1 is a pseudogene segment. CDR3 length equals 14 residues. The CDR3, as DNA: TGTGCCAGCAGCAAAGTGGAGGGGGCGGATGGCTACACCTTC. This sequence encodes CASSKVEGADGYTF.

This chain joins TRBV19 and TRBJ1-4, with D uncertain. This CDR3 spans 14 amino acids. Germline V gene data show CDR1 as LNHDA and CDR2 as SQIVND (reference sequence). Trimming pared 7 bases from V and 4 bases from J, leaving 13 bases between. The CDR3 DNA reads TGTGCCAGTACTATCGGTGGGGTTAATGAAAAACTGTTTTTT. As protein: CASTIGGVNEKLFF.

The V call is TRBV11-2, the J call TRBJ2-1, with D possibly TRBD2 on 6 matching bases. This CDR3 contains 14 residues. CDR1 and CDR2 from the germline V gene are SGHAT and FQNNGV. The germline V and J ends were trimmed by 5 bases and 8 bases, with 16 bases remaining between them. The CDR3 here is CASSQRLDRDEQFF. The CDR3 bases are TGTGCCAGCAGCCAGCGACTAGATCGGGATGAGCAGTTCTTC. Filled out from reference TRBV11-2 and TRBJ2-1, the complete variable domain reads EAGVAQSPRYKIIEKRQSVAFWCNPISGHATLYWYQQILGQGPKLLIQFQNNGVVDDSQLPKDRFSAERLKGVDSTLKIQPAKLEDSAVYLCASSQRLDRDEQFFGPGTRLTVL.

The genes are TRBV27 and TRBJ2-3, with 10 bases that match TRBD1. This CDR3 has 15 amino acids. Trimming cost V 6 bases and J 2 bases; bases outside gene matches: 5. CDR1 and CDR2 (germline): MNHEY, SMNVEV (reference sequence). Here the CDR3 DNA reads TGTGCCAGCAGGGCGGGACAGGGGATCACAGATACGCAGTATTTT. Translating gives CASRAGQGITDTQYF.

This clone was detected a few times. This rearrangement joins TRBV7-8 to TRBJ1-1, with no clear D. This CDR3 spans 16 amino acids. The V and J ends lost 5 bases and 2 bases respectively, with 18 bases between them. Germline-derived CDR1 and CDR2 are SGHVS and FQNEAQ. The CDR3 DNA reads TGTGCCAGCAGCCGGTTTTCCGTACCGGGTAACACTGAAGCTTTCTTT. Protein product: CASSRFSVPGNTEAFF.

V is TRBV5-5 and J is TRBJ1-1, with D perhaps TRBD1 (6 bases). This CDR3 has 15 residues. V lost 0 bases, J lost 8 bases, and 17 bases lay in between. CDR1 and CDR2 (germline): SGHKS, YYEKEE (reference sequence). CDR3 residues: CASSLAVGAGREAFF. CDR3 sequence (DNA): TGTGCCAGCAGCTTGGCGGTGGGGGCGGGGCGGGAAGCTTTCTTT.

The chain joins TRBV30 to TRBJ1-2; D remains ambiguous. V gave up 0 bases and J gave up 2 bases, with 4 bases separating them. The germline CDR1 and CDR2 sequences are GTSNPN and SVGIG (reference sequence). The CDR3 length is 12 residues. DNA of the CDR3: TGTGCCTGGAGTGTGCAGAACTATGGCTACACCTTC. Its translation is CAWSVQNYGYTF.

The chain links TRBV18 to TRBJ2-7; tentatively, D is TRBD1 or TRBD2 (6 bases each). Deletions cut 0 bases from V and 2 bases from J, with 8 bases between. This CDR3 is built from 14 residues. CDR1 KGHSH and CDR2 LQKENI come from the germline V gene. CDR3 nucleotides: TGTGCCAGCTCACCACCGCGGGACACCTACGAGCAGTACTTC. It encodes CASSPPRDTYEQYF.

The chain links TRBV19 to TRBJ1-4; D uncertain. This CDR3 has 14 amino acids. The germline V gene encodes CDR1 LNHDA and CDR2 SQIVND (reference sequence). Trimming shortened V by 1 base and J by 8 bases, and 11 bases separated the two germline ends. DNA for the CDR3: TGTGCCAGTAGTATAGGGGCTTCGGTGGAAAAACTGTTTTTT. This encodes CASSIGASVEKLFF.

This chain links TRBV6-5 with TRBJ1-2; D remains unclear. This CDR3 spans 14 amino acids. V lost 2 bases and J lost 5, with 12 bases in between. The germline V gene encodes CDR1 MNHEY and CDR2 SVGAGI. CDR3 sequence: CASSYNRIPYGYTF. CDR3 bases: TGTGCCAGCAGTTACAACAGAATACCATATGGCTACACCTTC.

The chain's CDR3 is CASSEGQGRATNEKLFF. As DNA, the CDR3 is TGTGCCAGCAGTGAAGGTCAGGGGCGTGCAACTAATGAAAAACTGTTTTTT. This rearrangement joins TRBV2 to TRBJ1-4; D perhaps matches TRBD1 (6 bases). There are 17 residues in the CDR3. Germline V CDR1 and CDR2: SNHLY, FYNNEI. V lost 1 base and J 0 bases, leaving 12 bases between the germline ends.

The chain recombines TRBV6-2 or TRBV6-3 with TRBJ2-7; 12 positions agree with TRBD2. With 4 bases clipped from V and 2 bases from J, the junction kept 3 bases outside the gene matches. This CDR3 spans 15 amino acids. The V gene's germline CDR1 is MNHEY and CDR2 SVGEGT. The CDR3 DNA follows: TGTGCCAGCAGTTCCGCTAGCGGGGGGGCCTACGAGCAGTACTTC. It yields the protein CASSSASGGAYEQYF.

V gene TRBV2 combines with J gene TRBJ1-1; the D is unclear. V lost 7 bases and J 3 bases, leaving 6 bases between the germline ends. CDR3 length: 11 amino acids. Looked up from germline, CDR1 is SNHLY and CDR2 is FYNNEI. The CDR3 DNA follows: TGTGCCAGCACCCGGGACACTGAAGCTTTCTTT. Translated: CASTRDTEAFF.